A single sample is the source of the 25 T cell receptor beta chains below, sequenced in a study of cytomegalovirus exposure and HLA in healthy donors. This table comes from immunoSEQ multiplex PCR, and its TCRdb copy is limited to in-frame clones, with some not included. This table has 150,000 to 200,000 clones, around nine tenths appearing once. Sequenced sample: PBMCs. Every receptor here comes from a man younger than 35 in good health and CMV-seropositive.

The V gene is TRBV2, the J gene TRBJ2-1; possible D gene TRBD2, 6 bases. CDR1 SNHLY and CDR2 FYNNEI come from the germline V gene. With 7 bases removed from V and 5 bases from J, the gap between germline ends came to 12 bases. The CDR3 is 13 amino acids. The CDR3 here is CASNGGTHNEQFF. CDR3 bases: TGTGCCAGCAATGGCGGGACCCACAATGAGCAGTTCTTC. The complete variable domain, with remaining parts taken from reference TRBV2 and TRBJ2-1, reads EPEVTQTPSHQVTQMGQEVILRCVPISNHLYFYWYRQILGQKVEFLVSFYNNEISEKSEIFDDQFSVERPDGSNFTLKIRSTKLEDSAMYFCASNGGTHNEQFFGPGTRLTVL.

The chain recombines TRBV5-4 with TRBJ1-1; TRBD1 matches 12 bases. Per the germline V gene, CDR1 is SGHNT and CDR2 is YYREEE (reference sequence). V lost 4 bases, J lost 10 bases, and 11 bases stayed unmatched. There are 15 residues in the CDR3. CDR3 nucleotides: TGTGCCAGCAGCATGTCGTGGGACAGGGGGCGCATAGCTTTCTTT. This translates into CASSMSWDRGRIAFF.

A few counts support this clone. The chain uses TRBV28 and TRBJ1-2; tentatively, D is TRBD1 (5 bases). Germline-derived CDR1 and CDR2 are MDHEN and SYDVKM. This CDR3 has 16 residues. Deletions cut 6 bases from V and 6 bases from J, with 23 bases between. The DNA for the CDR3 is TGTGCCAGCAGCTACCCCCCTGGGCAGGGTCGGGATGGCTACACCTTC. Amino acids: CASSYPPGQGRDGYTF.

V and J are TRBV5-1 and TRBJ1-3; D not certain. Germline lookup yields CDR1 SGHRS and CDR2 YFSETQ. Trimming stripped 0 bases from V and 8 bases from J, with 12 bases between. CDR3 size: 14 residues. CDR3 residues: CASSLVATTDTIYF. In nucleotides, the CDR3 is TGCGCCAGCAGCTTGGTTGCCACCACGGACACCATATATTTT.

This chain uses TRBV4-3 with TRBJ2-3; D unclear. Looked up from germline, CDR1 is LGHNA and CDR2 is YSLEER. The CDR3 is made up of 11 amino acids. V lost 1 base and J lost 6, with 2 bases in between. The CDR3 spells CASSQADTQYF. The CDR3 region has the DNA TGCGCCAGCAGCCAAGCGGATACGCAGTATTTT.

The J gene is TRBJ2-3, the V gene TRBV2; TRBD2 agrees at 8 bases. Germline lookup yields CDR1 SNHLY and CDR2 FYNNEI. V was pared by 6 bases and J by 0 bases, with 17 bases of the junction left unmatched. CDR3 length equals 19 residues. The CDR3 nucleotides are TGTGCCAGCAGGGATGCACTAGCGGATAGACATGTGAGCACAGATACGCAGTATTTT. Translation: CASRDALADRHVSTDTQYF.

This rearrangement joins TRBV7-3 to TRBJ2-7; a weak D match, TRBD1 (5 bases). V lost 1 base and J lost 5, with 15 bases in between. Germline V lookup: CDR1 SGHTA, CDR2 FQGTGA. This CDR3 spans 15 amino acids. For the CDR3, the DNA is TGTGCCAGCAGCTTAAATTCTGCAGGGCTGCACGAGCAGTACTTC. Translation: CASSLNSAGLHEQYF.

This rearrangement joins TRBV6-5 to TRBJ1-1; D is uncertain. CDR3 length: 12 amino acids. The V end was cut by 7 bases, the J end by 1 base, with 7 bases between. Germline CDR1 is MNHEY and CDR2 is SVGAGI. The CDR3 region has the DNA TGTGCCAGCACCACATCGAACACTGAAGCTTTCTTT. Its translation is CASTTSNTEAFF.

In DNA, the CDR3 is TGTGCCAGCAGCTTACATCAGGTCACCGGGGAGCTGTTTTTT. As protein: CASSLHQVTGELFF. V gene TRBV7-2 combines with J gene TRBJ2-2, with D unresolved. The germline V gene encodes CDR1 SGHTA and CDR2 FQGNSA. The CDR3 runs to 14 residues. Trimming removed 2 bases from V and 4 bases from J, with 8 bases in between.

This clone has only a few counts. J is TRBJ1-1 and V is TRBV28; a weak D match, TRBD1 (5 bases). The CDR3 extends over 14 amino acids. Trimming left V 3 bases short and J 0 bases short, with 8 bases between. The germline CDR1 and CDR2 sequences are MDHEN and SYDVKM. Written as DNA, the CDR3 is TGTGCCAGCAGTTTTCCAGGGATGAACACTGAAGCTTTCTTT. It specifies CASSFPGMNTEAFF.

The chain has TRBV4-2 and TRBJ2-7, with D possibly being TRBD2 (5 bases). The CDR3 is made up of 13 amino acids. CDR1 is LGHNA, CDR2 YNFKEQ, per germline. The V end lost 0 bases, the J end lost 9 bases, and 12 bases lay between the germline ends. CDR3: CASSQDAGGWQYF. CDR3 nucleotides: TGTGCCAGCAGCCAAGATGCGGGCGGATGGCAGTACTTC.

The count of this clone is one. The CDR3 loop is CSPRDFYEQYF. The DNA for the CDR3 is TGCAGTCCCCGGGACTTCTACGAGCAGTACTTC. This rearrangement joins TRBV20-1 to TRBJ2-7; the D gene is possibly TRBD2 (6 bases). The germline V and J ends were trimmed by 8 bases and 3 bases, with 11 bases remaining between them. The germline CDR1 and CDR2 sequences are DFQATT and SNEGSKA (reference sequence). The CDR3 length is 11 residues.

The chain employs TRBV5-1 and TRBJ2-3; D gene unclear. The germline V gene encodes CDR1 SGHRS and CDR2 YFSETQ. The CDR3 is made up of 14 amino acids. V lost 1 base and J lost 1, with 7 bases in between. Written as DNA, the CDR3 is TGCGCCAGCAGCTTGTGGCTCCGCACAGATACGCAGTATTTT. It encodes CASSLWLRTDTQYF. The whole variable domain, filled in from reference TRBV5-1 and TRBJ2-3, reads KAGVTQTPRYLIKTRGQQVTLSCSPISGHRSVSWYQQTPGQGLQFLFEYFSETQRNKGNFPGRFSGRQFSNSRSEMNVSTLELGDSALYLCASSLWLRTDTQYFGPGTRLTVL.

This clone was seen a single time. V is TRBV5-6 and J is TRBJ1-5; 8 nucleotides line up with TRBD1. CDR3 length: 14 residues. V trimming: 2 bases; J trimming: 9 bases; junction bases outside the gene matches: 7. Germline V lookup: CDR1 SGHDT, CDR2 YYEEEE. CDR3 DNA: TGTGCCAGCAGCTTCGGACAGGGACGTTGGCCCCAGCATTTT. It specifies CASSFGQGRWPQHF.

CDR3 protein: CASKGQSYEQYF. Written as DNA, the CDR3 is TGTGCCAGCAAGGGACAATCCTACGAGCAGTACTTC. The V and J genes are TRBV6-5 and TRBJ2-7; D might be TRBD1 (6 bases). Germline values: CDR1 MNHEY, CDR2 SVGAGI. Trimming stripped 7 bases from V and 1 base from J, with 8 bases between. The CDR3 is 12 residues long.

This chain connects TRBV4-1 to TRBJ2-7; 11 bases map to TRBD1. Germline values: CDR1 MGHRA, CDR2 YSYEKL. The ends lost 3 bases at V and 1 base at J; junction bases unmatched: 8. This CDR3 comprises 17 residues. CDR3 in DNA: TGCGCCAGCAGCCAGGCATTCGGACAGGGGGCTTCCTACGAGCAGTACTTC. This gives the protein CASSQAFGQGASYEQYF.

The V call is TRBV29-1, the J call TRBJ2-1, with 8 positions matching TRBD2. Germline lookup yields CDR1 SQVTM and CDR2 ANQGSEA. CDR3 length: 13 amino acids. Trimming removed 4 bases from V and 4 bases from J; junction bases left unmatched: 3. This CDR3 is CSVGGRLYNEQFF. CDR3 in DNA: TGCAGCGTTGGCGGGAGGCTTTACAATGAGCAGTTCTTC.

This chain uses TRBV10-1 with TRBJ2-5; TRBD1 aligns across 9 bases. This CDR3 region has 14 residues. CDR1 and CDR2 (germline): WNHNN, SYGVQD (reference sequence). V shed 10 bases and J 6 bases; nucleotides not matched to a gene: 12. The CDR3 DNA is TGCGCCATTAACGACCGGGACAGGGATAAGACCCAGTACTTC. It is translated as CAINDRDRDKTQYF.

The CDR3 nucleotides read TGTGCCAGCAGCGTAGGTATGTCTAGCGCATACAATGAGCAGTTCTTC. As protein: CASSVGMSSAYNEQFF. The J gene is TRBJ2-1, the V gene TRBV9; possibly TRBD2 for D (6 bases). Trimming took 0 bases from V and 4 from J, leaving 14 bases between them. Germline CDR1 is SGDLS and CDR2 is YYNGEE. The length of the CDR3 is 16 residues.

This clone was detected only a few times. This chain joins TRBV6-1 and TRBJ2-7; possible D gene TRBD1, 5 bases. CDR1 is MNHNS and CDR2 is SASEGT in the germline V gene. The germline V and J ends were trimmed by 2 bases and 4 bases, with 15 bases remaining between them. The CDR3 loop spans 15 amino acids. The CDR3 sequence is CASSELAGPSYEQYF. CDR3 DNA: TGTGCCAGCAGTGAATTGGCAGGGCCCTCTTACGAGCAGTACTTC.

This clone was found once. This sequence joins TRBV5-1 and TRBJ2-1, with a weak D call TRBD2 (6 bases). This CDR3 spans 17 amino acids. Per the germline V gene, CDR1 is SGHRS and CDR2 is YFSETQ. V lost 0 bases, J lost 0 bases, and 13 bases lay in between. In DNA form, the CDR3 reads TGCGCCAGCAGCTTGGGGGGTAGCGGTCACTCCTACAATGAGCAGTTCTTC. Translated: CASSLGGSGHSYNEQFF. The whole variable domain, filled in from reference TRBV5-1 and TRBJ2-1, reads KAGVTQTPRYLIKTRGQQVTLSCSPISGHRSVSWYQQTPGQGLQFLFEYFSETQRNKGNFPGRFSGRQFSNSRSEMNVSTLELGDSALYLCASSLGGSGHSYNEQFFGPGTRLTVL.

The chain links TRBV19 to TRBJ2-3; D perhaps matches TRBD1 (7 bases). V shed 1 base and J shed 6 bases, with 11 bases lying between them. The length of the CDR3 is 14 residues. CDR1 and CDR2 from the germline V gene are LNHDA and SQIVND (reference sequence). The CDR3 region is CASSIAPGGDTQYF. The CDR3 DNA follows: TGTGCCAGTAGTATAGCCCCAGGGGGGGATACGCAGTATTTT.

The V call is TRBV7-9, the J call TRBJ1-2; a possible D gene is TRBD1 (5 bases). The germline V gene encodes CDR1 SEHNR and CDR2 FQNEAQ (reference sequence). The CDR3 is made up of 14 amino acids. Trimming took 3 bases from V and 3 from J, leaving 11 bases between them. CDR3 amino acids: CASSLGREDYGYTF. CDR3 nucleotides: TGTGCCAGCAGCTTGGGCAGGGAAGACTATGGCTACACCTTC.

The CDR3 loop reads CARNYRTEAFF. The CDR3 nucleotides read TGTGCCAGGAATTACCGGACTGAAGCTTTCTTT. This chain connects TRBV14 to TRBJ1-1; unclear D gene. Trimming pared 9 bases from V and 5 bases from J, leaving 10 bases between. This CDR3 contains 11 residues. Germline V gives CDR1 SGHDN, CDR2 FVKESK.

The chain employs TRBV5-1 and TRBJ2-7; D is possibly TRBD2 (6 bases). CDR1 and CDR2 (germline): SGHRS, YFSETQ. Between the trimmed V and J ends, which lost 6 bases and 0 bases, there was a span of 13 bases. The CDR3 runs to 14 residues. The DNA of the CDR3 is TGCGCCAGCAAGACCGGAGGGAGCTCCTACGAGCAGTACTTC. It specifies CASKTGGSSYEQYF. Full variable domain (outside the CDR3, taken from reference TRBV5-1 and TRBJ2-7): KAGVTQTPRYLIKTRGQQVTLSCSPISGHRSVSWYQQTPGQGLQFLFEYFSETQRNKGNFPGRFSGRQFSNSRSEMNVSTLELGDSALYLCASKTGGSSYEQYFGPGTRLTVT.